These T cell receptor beta chains were read from a single sample in a study of OX40 agonist ivuxolimab in advanced cancers. Generated by immunoSEQ multiplex PCR, the TCRdb table keeps only in-frame clones and is missing some. The sample lists approximately 21,000 clones; roughly 80% were seen once. The sample consisted of CD4+ or CD8+ T cells sorted from blood, taken in a trial of the OX40 agonist ivuxolimab. All receptors derive from an adult with an advanced solid tumor such as melanoma, head and neck, liver or kidney cancer. CDR3s include the opening cysteine and the closing phenylalanine or tryptophan. Each record gives: D gene, J gene, V gene, clone size, CDR3 DNA, CDR3 protein. A D gene is named only where the DNA matches it firmly. Clone size appears in some rows only: once, few, many, or a class for an expanded clone.

>TRBD2|TRBJ2-2|TRBV7-3|few
TGTGCCAGCAGCTACTCCCTAGCGGGAGTGGCCGGGGAGCTGTTTTTT
CASSYSLAGVAGELFF
>TRBD2|TRBJ2-7|TRBV4-1|.
TGCGCCAGCAGCCAAACCGGGACTAGCGGATACGAGCAGTACTTC
CASSQTGTSGYEQYF
>.|TRBJ2-3|TRBV7-6|.
TGTGCCAGCAGCTTAGCGGCTGAAGATACGCAGTATTTT
CASSLAAEDTQYF
>.|TRBJ1-3|TRBV4-1|.
TGCGCCAGCAGCCAAGTCGGGGGGGCTGGAAACACCATATATTTT
CASSQVGGAGNTIYF
>.|TRBJ1-2|TRBV2|once
TGTGCCAGCAGTTCGAACCAGCCAACAGGGAGCCCCAGAGGGAGCTACACCTTC
CASSSNQPTGSPRGSYTF
>.|TRBJ1-2|TRBV7-9|many
TGTGCCAGCAGCTTAGGCTCTCATGGCTACACCTTC
CASSLGSHGYTF
>.|TRBJ2-1|TRBV11-2|.
TGTGCCAGCAGCCGTGGGGGGGACAGCTCCTACAATGAGCAGTTCTTC
CASSRGGDSSYNEQFF
>.|TRBJ2-1|TRBV14|.
TGTGCCAGCAGCCCGAGAGTATTAGCAGCTGAGCAGTTCTTC
CASSPRVLAAEQFF
>.|TRBJ2-4|TRBV6-1|.
TGTGCCAGCAGTGAAGAACGGGGGTTCCAAGCCAAAAACATTCAGTACTTC
CASSEERGFQAKNIQYF
>TRBD2|TRBJ2-7|TRBV6-5|.
TGTGCCAGCAGTTACACATCTAGCGGAGCCTACGAGCAGTACTTC
CASSYTSSGAYEQYF
>TRBD2|TRBJ2-7|TRBV5-1|.
TGCGCCAGCAGCTTGTCCCGGGAGGGATACGAGCAGTACTTC
CASSLSREGYEQYF
>TRBD2|TRBJ2-1|TRBV2|.
TGTGCCAGCAGTTACACTAGCGGGAGGGCCTTGTATGAGCAGTTCTTC
CASSYTSGRALYEQFF
>TRBD2|TRBJ2-7|TRBV30|.
TGTGCCGGCCATAGCGGGAGGGATTACGAGCAGTACTTC
CAGHSGRDYEQYF
>.|TRBJ2-7|TRBV7-9|.
TGTGCCAGCAGCCCACGGCGCTCCTACGAGCAGTACTTC
CASSPRRSYEQYF
>.|TRBJ1-1|TRBV4-1|.
TGCGCCAGCAGCCAATCAGTGAACACTGAAGCTTTCTTT
CASSQSVNTEAFF
>TRBD1|TRBJ2-1|TRBV4-1|few
TGCGCCAGCAGCCAACAAGACAGGGGGCTGGATGAGCAGTTCTTC
CASSQQDRGLDEQFF
>TRBD1|TRBJ2-7|TRBV5-1|.
TGCGCCAGCAGCTCGAGGCAGGGGGCATTCTACGAGCAGTACTTC
CASSSRQGAFYEQYF
>.|TRBJ1-3|TRBV11-3|few
TGTGCCAGCAGCTTAGGATCTGGAAACACCATATATTTT
CASSLGSGNTIYF
>.|TRBJ1-4|TRBV11-2|few
TGTGCCAGCAGCGCAAATCTTGGAACTAATGAAAAACTGTTTTTT
CASSANLGTNEKLFF
>.|TRBJ2-3|TRBV7-3|.
TGTGCCAGCAGCTTAGCGGGCGGACTAGATACGCAGTATTTT
CASSLAGGLDTQYF
>.|TRBJ2-1|TRBV4-1|once
TGCGCCAGCAGCCAAGATATCCCCGGAGGGAGGTATGAGCAGTTCTTC
CASSQDIPGGRYEQFF
>.|TRBJ2-7|TRBV11-3|few
TGCGCCAGCAGCCTTCAGAACCGGGACGAGCAGTACTTC
CASSLQNRDEQYF
>TRBD2|TRBJ2-7|TRBV9|.
TGTGCCAGCAGCCAAGGGACTAGGTACTACGAGCAGTACTTC
CASSQGTRYYEQYF
>TRBD1|TRBJ1-6|TRBV28|.
TGTGCCAGCAGTATGACAGGGTTGGGTTCACCCCTCCACTTT
CASSMTGLGSPLHF
>.|TRBJ1-1|TRBV19|.
TGTGCCAGTGGGGGCTTCACTGAAGCTTTCTTT
CASGGFTEAFF
>TRBD2|TRBJ2-7|TRBV6-1|.
TGTGCCAGCAGTTTAGCGGGAGGGCCCTACGAGCAGTACTTC
CASSLAGGPYEQYF
>.|TRBJ2-3|TRBV7-8|.
TGTGCCAGCAGGTTCAGGACCGGGTCCACAGATACGCAGTATTTT
CASRFRTGSTDTQYF
>TRBD1|TRBJ2-7|TRBV5-1|.
TGCGCCAGCAGCTTTTTATCGGACAGGCCCTACGAGCAGTACTTC
CASSFLSDRPYEQYF
>.|TRBJ2-1|TRBV9|.
TGTGCCAGCAGCGGGAACAGGGATCCCTACAATGAGCAGTTCTTC
CASSGNRDPYNEQFF